This T cell receptor (beta chain) was obtained from a study of T cell repertoires in aging, cancer and after chemotherapy. General study points: In cancer patients, declining TCR diversity with age involved lost richness and lost evenness. Untreated cancer patients had significantly lower blood TCR diversity than age-matched healthy donors.

Multiplex touch-down PCR with TRB-A/B primers amplified rearranged V-D-J TRB sequences. TCRdb re-analysed the multiplex PCR reads in MiXCR, keeping a single row per CDR3 protein. Among nearly 2,000 distinct CDR3 sequences listed, approximately 15% were seen once. V dropped 4 bases and J dropped 3; count of bases not matched to a gene: 6. Germline V gene lookup returns CDR1 SGHTA and CDR2 FQGTGA. There are 16 residues in the CDR3. TCR beta rearrangements were amplified from peripheral blood genomic DNA. Comment on this clonotype: Its antigen is not identified.

The chain is built from TRBV7-3 and TRBJ1-3, with 10 bases that match TRBD1. This TCR came from a human donor with a solid tumor. The sample comprised blood. CDR3 loop: CASSSGTGVGGNTIYF. CDR3 bases: TGTGCCAGCAGCTCCGGGACAGGGGTCGGTGGAAACACCATATATTTT. Based on the CDR3 plus reference TRBV7-3 and TRBJ1-3, the full variable domain is GAGVSQTPSNKVTEKGKYVELRCDPISGHTALYWYRQSLGQGPEFLIYFQGTGAADDSGLPNDRFFAVRPEGSVSTLKIQRTERGDSAVYLCASSSGTGVGGNTIYFGEGSWLTVV.